A selection of T cell receptor beta chains follows, all from one sample in a study of shared clonotypes between healthy human individuals. Measured with immunoSEQ multiplex PCR; TCRdb has only the in-frame clones, and not every one. This table has over a million clones, 98% appearing once. The sequenced sample was naive CD4+ T cells sorted from blood. These receptors were obtained from a man between 25 and 39 years old in good health. The CDR3 runs from the conserved cysteine through the conserved F or W. D genes are given only for firm matches. The size entry is marked missing in some rows and otherwise reads once, few, many or a size class.

CASSWAFTNQPQHF | TGTGCCAGCAGTTGGGCGTTTACAAATCAGCCCCAGCATTTT | TRBV14 | - | TRBJ1-5 | -
CASSLALANNEQFF | TGTGCCAGCAGCTTAGCACTAGCGAACAATGAGCAGTTCTTC | TRBV7-6 | TRBD2 | TRBJ2-1 | -
CASRRTQVTQETQYF | TGTGCCAGCCGGAGGACCCAAGTCACCCAAGAGACCCAGTACTTC | TRBV6-1 | - | TRBJ2-5 | -
CASSSGLGTPYGYTF | TGTGCCAGCAGTTCCGGGCTAGGGACACCATATGGCTACACCTTC | TRBV27 | - | TRBJ1-2 | -
CASRAGGSSYEQYF | TGTGCCAGCAGGGCAGGGGGGAGCTCCTACGAGCAGTACTTC | TRBV6-1 | - | TRBJ2-7 | -
CASSLRTGWNEAFF | TGCGCCAGCAGCTTAAGGACAGGGTGGAATGAAGCTTTCTTT | TRBV5-1 | TRBD1 | TRBJ1-1 | -
CSAQGGYTF | TGCAGTGCCCAAGGCGGCTACACCTTC | TRBV20-1 | - | TRBJ1-2 | -
CAWRRGPGTEAFF | TGTGCCTGGAGACGGGGGCCCGGCACTGAAGCTTTCTTT | TRBV30 | - | TRBJ1-1 | once
CSVKNNYEQYF | TGCAGCGTAAAAAACAACTACGAGCAGTACTTC | TRBV29-1 | - | TRBJ2-7 | -
CASRSSGNTGELFF | TGCGCCAGCAGAAGTAGCGGGAACACCGGGGAGCTGTTTTTT | TRBV4-1 | - | TRBJ2-2 | -
CASSLRTGRNEKLFF | TGTGCCAGCAGTTTACGGACAGGGCGAAATGAAAAACTGTTTTTT | TRBV27 | TRBD1 | TRBJ1-4 | -
CASSQFSYEQYF | TGTGCCAGCAGCCAATTCTCCTACGAGCAGTACTTC | TRBV14 | - | TRBJ2-7 | -
CSVESGARTEAFF | TGCAGCGTTGAGTCAGGGGCTCGCACTGAAGCTTTCTTT | TRBV29-1 | - | TRBJ1-1 | -
CASSVRDRDGGEQYF | TGTGCCAGCAGTGTCCGGGACAGGGACGGAGGCGAGCAGTACTTC | TRBV6-1 | TRBD1 | TRBJ2-7 | once
CASSVAGLASYEQYF | TGTGCCAGCAGCGTAGCGGGACTAGCGTCCTACGAGCAGTACTTC | TRBV9 | TRBD2 | TRBJ2-7 | -
CASSPGDSRNQPQHF | TGTGCCAGCTCCCCTGGGGATTCTAGAAATCAGCCCCAGCATTTT | TRBV18 | - | TRBJ1-5 | -
CASSYDRAANYGYTF | TGTGCCAGCAGCTACGACAGGGCAGCTAACTATGGCTACACCTTC | TRBV5-4 | TRBD1 | TRBJ1-2 | -
CASSYAGGMGTQYF | TGTGCCAGCAGTTACGCGGGAGGGATGGGGACCCAGTACTTC | TRBV5-4 | TRBD2 | TRBJ2-5 | once
CASSLRHGTSGSSREQFF | TGCGCCAGCAGCTTACGGCACGGGACTAGCGGGAGTTCGCGGGAGCAGTTCTTC | TRBV4-3 | TRBD2 | TRBJ2-1 | -
CATALSGIVAGELFF | TGTGCCACCGCACTTAGCGGGATCGTAGCCGGGGAGCTGTTTTTT | TRBV15 | TRBD2 | TRBJ2-2 | -
CASSWGRLNTEAFF | TGTGCCAGCAGCTGGGGTCGGCTGAACACTGAAGCTTTCTTT | TRBV5-6 | - | TRBJ1-1 | once
CAIRDPTGYEQYF | TGTGCCATCAGGGACCCGACAGGTTACGAGCAGTACTTC | TRBV10-3 | - | TRBJ2-7 | -
CASSIGVGGLGGGEQYF | TGTGCCAGTAGTATAGGAGTTGGAGGTCTAGGGGGCGGCGAGCAGTACTTC | TRBV19 | TRBD1 | TRBJ2-7 | -
CASSVGSSGTRAGELFF | TGTGCCAGCAGCGTAGGATCTAGCGGGACTCGGGCCGGGGAGCTGTTTTTT | TRBV9 | TRBD2 | TRBJ2-2 | -
CASSFRLARTSYEQYF | TGTGCCAGCAGTTTCCGACTAGCGAGGACCTCCTACGAGCAGTACTTC | TRBV6-5 | TRBD2 | TRBJ2-7 | -
CASSLEGRYGYTF | TGCGCCAGCAGCTTGGAAGGGCGCTATGGCTACACCTTC | TRBV5-1 | - | TRBJ1-2 | -
CASRPTGIDEQFF | TGTGCCAGCAGACCGACAGGTATTGATGAGCAGTTCTTC | TRBV14 | - | TRBJ2-1 | -
CASKIAALISYNEQFF | TGTGCCAGCAAGATAGCGGCCTTGATCTCCTACAATGAGCAGTTCTTC | TRBV27 | - | TRBJ2-1 | -
CASSHDRAYSYEQYF | TGTGCCAGCTCCCATGACAGGGCCTACTCCTACGAGCAGTACTTC | TRBV18 | TRBD1 | TRBJ2-7 | -
CASRYRTGGPENTEAFF | TGCGCCAGCAGGTATCGGACAGGGGGCCCGGAAAACACTGAAGCTTTCTTT | TRBV5-1 | TRBD1 | TRBJ1-1 | once
CAIRGTVSTDTQYF | TGTGCCATCAGGGGGACAGTTAGCACAGATACGCAGTATTTT | TRBV10-3 | TRBD1 | TRBJ2-3 | -
CASSPTRTLYEQYF | TGTGCCAGCAGCCCGACAAGGACCCTCTACGAGCAGTACTTC | TRBV9 | - | TRBJ2-7 | -
CASTKTAQETQYF | TGTGCCAGCACCAAGACGGCCCAAGAGACCCAGTACTTC | TRBV7-6 | - | TRBJ2-5 | once
CASSDQSQETQYF | TGTGCCAGCAGCGATCAGAGCCAAGAGACCCAGTACTTC | TRBV11-3 | - | TRBJ2-5 | -
CASSFRDREEDTQYF | TGCGCCAGCAGCTTCCGGGACAGGGAGGAGGATACGCAGTATTTT | TRBV5-1 | TRBD1 | TRBJ2-3 | -
CASSLSGGSSTGELFF | TGTGCCAGCAGCCTATCAGGTGGAAGTTCCACCGGGGAGCTGTTTTTT | TRBV4-2 | - | TRBJ2-2 | -
CASSLAGVNEQFF | TGCGCCAGCAGCTTGGCAGGGGTGAATGAGCAGTTCTTC | TRBV5-1 | - | TRBJ2-1 | -
CSAIRGVYGYTF | TGCAGCGCAATCAGGGGGGTTTATGGCTACACCTTC | TRBV29-1 | TRBD1 | TRBJ1-2 | once
CASSTQETGELFF | TGTGCCAGCAGCACGCAGGAAACCGGGGAGCTGTTTTTT | TRBV7-2 | - | TRBJ2-2 | -
CASSPLGDRAKQETQYF | TGTGCCAGCAGCCCCCTAGGAGACAGGGCAAAACAAGAGACCCAGTACTTC | TRBV11-2 | TRBD1 | TRBJ2-5 | -
CASSRDTEAFF | TGTGCCAGCAGCCGAGACACTGAAGCTTTCTTT | TRBV7-9 | - | TRBJ1-1 | -
CASSDRGFTEAFF | TGTGCCAGCAGTGACAGGGGGTTTACTGAAGCTTTCTTT | TRBV2 | TRBD1 | TRBJ1-1 | -
CASSTLAGGPTDTQYF | TGTGCCAGTAGTACCCTAGCGGGAGGGCCGACAGATACGCAGTATTTT | TRBV19 | TRBD2 | TRBJ2-3 | -
CASSLAAGLNTEAFF | TGTGCCAGCAGCTTAGCTGCAGGACTCAACACTGAAGCTTTCTTT | TRBV7-8 | - | TRBJ1-1 | -
CAWRFGLASTDTQYF | TGTGCCTGGAGGTTCGGACTAGCGAGTACAGATACGCAGTATTTT | TRBV30 | TRBD2 | TRBJ2-3 | -
CASSPQGLNTGELFF | TGTGCCAGCTCACCCCAGGGATTGAACACCGGGGAGCTGTTTTTT | TRBV18 | - | TRBJ2-2 | -
CASSYTGGYAGANVLTF | TGTGCCAGCAGTTACACAGGGGGCTACGCTGGGGCCAACGTCCTGACTTTC | TRBV27 | TRBD1 | TRBJ2-6 | -
CASSLGAGVNQPQHF | TGTGCCAGCAGCTTAGGGGCAGGTGTCAATCAGCCCCAGCATTTT | TRBV7-2 | - | TRBJ1-5 | once
CSARGRGWNEQFF | TGCAGCGCCAGGGGTCGGGGGTGGAATGAGCAGTTCTTC | TRBV29-1 | - | TRBJ2-1 | -
CASSLWPSGSSSRTGELFF | TGTGCCAGCAGCTTATGGCCTAGCGGGAGTTCTTCGCGGACCGGGGAGCTGTTTTTT | TRBV7-2 | TRBD2 | TRBJ2-2 | -
CASSQGDLAGEQYF | TGCGCCAGCAGCCAAGGGGACCTAGCAGGCGAGCAGTACTTC | TRBV4-1 | - | TRBJ2-7 | -
CASSLLGEKLFF | TGCGCCAGCAGCTTGCTTGGTGAAAAACTGTTTTTT | TRBV5-1 | - | TRBJ1-4 | -
CATSRGGSGLSSYEQYF | TGTGCCACCAGCAGAGGAGGGAGCGGGTTAAGCTCCTACGAGCAGTACTTC | TRBV15 | - | TRBJ2-7 | -
CASTPGLAGGLKYQETQYF | TGTGCCAGTACCCCCGGACTAGCGGGAGGGCTTAAGTACCAAGAGACCCAGTACTTC | TRBV19 | TRBD2 | TRBJ2-5 | -
CASSRDGLAEAFF | TGTGCCAGCTCAAGGGATGGGTTGGCTGAAGCTTTCTTT | TRBV28 | - | TRBJ1-1 | -
CASSKLRGCGYGYTF | TGTGCCAGCAGCAAATTACGCGGCTGTGGCTATGGCTACACCTTC | TRBV21-1 | - | TRBJ1-2 | -